This paragraph covers one T cell receptor beta chain sequence. Antigen specificity is unknown. The data derive from a study of response to subunit inactivated influenza vaccine. Study results and caveats: Authors suggested that a seasonal influenza vaccination recruits few new T cells each time.

TCRdb re-derived calls from the RT-PCR reads in MiXCR, one entry per CDR3 protein. The table shows 450,000 to 700,000 distinct CDR3 sequences, with 14% occurring only once. After removal of 3 bases from V and 3 bases from J, the junction contained 10 bases not matched to a gene. CDR1 DFQATT and CDR2 SNEGSKA come from the germline V gene (reference sequence). This CDR3 comprises 16 residues. V is TRBV20-1 and J is TRBJ2-3; 9 bases fit TRBD1. Sequences were derived from PBMCs from blood, sampled less than 13 days after vaccination. This receptor was identified in a man between 45 and 60 years old who received an inactivated influenza vaccine. Written as DNA, the CDR3 is TGCAGTGCTAGTAGATCCGGGACAGGGAGAACAGATACGCAGTATTTT. It is translated as CSASRSGTGRTDTQYF.